Below are 16 T cell receptor beta chains sequenced from a single sample in a study of vaccination effects on CD4 cells after COVID-19. These TCRs are of unknown antigen specificity. Measured with immunoSEQ multiplex PCR; TCRdb has only the in-frame clones, and not every one. Of around 25,000 clones detected, about three quarters appear once; the ten largest clones hold roughly a sixth. Antigen-specific CD4+ T cells expanded by the ViraFEST assay with viral peptide pools were then sequenced. Subsequent to approximately 9 days of culture, CD4+ T cells were isolated. Their SARS-CoV-2 infection, verified by PCR, occurred between March and December 2020. Sample: CD4+ T cells from PBMCs cultured with SARS-CoV-2 spike peptides, taken before COVID-19 vaccination. The receptors stem from a human donor who had a prior SARS-CoV-2 infection.

V usage is TRBV7-9 and J usage is TRBJ2-5; D is perhaps TRBD2 (7 bases). Germline lookup yields CDR1 SEHNR and CDR2 FQNEAQ (reference sequence). CDR3 length: 15 amino acids. V was trimmed by 5 bases and J by 4 bases, leaving 17 bases between them. CDR3 DNA: TGTGCCAGCAGCCCATACGGGGGGCGGCTAGAGACCCAGTACTTC. Translated: CASSPYGGRLETQYF. Combining the CDR3 with reference TRBV7-9 and TRBJ2-5 gives the whole variable domain DTGVSQNPRHKITKRGQNVTFRCDPISEHNRLYWYRQTLGQGPEFLTYFQNEAQLEKSRLLSDRFSAERPKGSFSTLEIQRTEQGDSAMYLCASSPYGGRLETQYFGPGTRLLVL.

This clone was detected only a few times. The chain joins TRBV16 to TRBJ1-4; a possible D gene is TRBD1 (5 bases). With 0 bases removed from V and 0 bases from J, the gap between germline ends came to 17 bases. CDR1 is KGHSY and CDR2 is FQNENV in the germline V gene. The CDR3 has 19 amino acids. This chain's CDR3 is CASSQSAIRRDSTNEKLFF. CDR3 nucleotide sequence: TGTGCCAGCAGCCAATCGGCCATACGCCGGGACTCAACTAATGAAAAACTGTTTTTT.

CDR3 sequence (DNA): TGTGCCAGCAGTTACTTAGGCAGCCGGGACTATGGCTACACCTTC. Protein product: CASSYLGSRDYGYTF. J is TRBJ1-2 and V is TRBV6-5; D is ambiguous. V lost 1 base and J lost 3, with 12 bases in between. CDR3 size: 15 residues. Germline CDR1 reads MNHEY; CDR2 reads SVGAGI.

This sequence joins TRBV5-1 and TRBJ2-5, with 7 bases matching TRBD1. Germline trimming cut 4 bases from V and 1 base from J; bases unmatched to any gene: 7. The CDR3 extends over 15 amino acids. The germline CDR1 and CDR2 sequences are SGHRS and YFSETQ. The CDR3 sequence is CASSGGTAFQETQYF. CDR3 nucleotides: TGCGCCAGCAGCGGTGGGACAGCCTTCCAAGAGACCCAGTACTTC.

The rearrangement uses TRBV23-1 and TRBJ1-5; possible D gene TRBD1, 5 bases. TRBV23-1 is assigned to the ORF class and has an uncertain function. V lost 2 bases and J lost 4, with 9 bases in between. The CDR3 extends over 14 amino acids. In nucleotides, the CDR3 is TGCGCCAGCAGTCAAAGGCAGGGTAATCAGCCCCAGCATTTT. Its protein is CASSQRQGNQPQHF.

This clone was seen only a few times. J is TRBJ1-2 and V is TRBV7-9; D remains ambiguous. This CDR3 contains 12 residues. Germline CDR1 reads SEHNR; CDR2 reads FQNEAQ (reference sequence). V shed 4 bases and J shed 5 bases, with 8 bases lying between them. The DNA of the CDR3 is TGTGCCAGCAGCTCGGACGGTTATGGCTACACCTTC. This gives the protein CASSSDGYGYTF. The complete variable domain, with remaining parts taken from reference TRBV7-9 and TRBJ1-2, reads DTGVSQNPRHKITKRGQNVTFRCDPISEHNRLYWYRQTLGQGPEFLTYFQNEAQLEKSRLLSDRFSAERPKGSFSTLEIQRTEQGDSAMYLCASSSDGYGYTFGSGTRLTVV.

The genes are TRBV19 and TRBJ2-1, with TRBD2 identical over 7 bases. V was pared by 6 bases and J by 4 bases, with 15 bases of the junction left unmatched. There are 17 residues in the CDR3. Germline CDR1 LNHDA, CDR2 SQIVND (reference sequence). As DNA, the CDR3 is TGTGCCAGTAGACCTTCCCCTTTAAGCGGGGCATACAATGAGCAGTTCTTC. The encoded protein is CASRPSPLSGAYNEQFF.

The V call is TRBV24-1, the J call TRBJ2-3, with 9 bases identical to TRBD1. The length of the CDR3 is 16 residues. Unmatched junction bases numbered 8, after V lost 4 bases and J lost 4 bases. Per germline, CDR1 KGHDR and CDR2 SFDVKD. The CDR3 protein is CATSDIRDRESDTQYF. CDR3 nucleotide sequence: TGTGCCACCAGTGACATCCGGGACAGGGAGTCAGATACGCAGTATTTT.

This clone came up a few times. The J gene is TRBJ1-3, the V gene TRBV6-1, with D possibly being TRBD1 (5 bases). Germline assignment: CDR1 MNHNS and CDR2 SASEGT. This CDR3 region has 14 residues. Trimming took off 3 bases at V and 4 bases at J, with 10 bases between the two ends. The CDR3 region is CASSDRQGGNTIYF. CDR3 sequence (DNA): TGTGCCAGCAGTGATCGGCAGGGAGGAAACACCATATATTTT.

This clone was detected only a few times. The chain employs TRBV5-1 and TRBJ1-1, with D perhaps TRBD1 (5 bases). With 0 bases removed from V and 5 bases from J, the gap between germline ends came to 11 bases. This CDR3 has 14 amino acids. Germline CDR1 reads SGHRS; CDR2 reads YFSETQ. CDR3 in DNA: TGCGCCAGCAGCTTGGCGGGGGTCGAGACTGAAGCTTTCTTT. It codes for CASSLAGVETEAFF. Looking up the rest from reference TRBV5-1 and TRBJ1-1 gives the full variable domain: KAGVTQTPRYLIKTRGQQVTLSCSPISGHRSVSWYQQTPGQGLQFLFEYFSETQRNKGNFPGRFSGRQFSNSRSEMNVSTLELGDSALYLCASSLAGVETEAFFGQGTRLTVV.

This clone was detected once. J is TRBJ1-5 and V is TRBV10-3; the D is unclear. V was shortened by 4 bases and J by 5 bases, with 9 bases between the two germline ends. The CDR3 contains 13 residues. The germline CDR1 and CDR2 sequences are ENHRY and SYGVKD. For the CDR3, the DNA is TGTGCCATCAGTGGATACACAGATCAGCCCCAGCATTTT. It yields the protein CAISGYTDQPQHF.

The gene calls are TRBV29-1 and TRBJ2-5; 8 bases are a match to TRBD2. The germline CDR1 and CDR2 sequences are SQVTM and ANQGSEA. The CDR3 is 14 amino acids. V was pared by 4 bases and J by 5 bases, with 9 bases of the junction left unmatched. The CDR3 region has the DNA TGCAGCGTTGTAACCCTACGCGGGGGGGAGACCCAGTACTTC. Protein sequence: CSVVTLRGGETQYF.

This chain joins TRBV5-6 and TRBJ2-7; weak D call: TRBD1 (5 bases). V lost 0 bases to trimming and J lost 7 bases, with 11 bases between them. Germline V lookup: CDR1 SGHDT, CDR2 YYEEEE. CDR3 length equals 13 residues. The CDR3 protein is CASSLAQGTEQYF. The CDR3 bases are TGTGCCAGCAGCTTGGCCCAGGGCACGGAGCAGTACTTC. Full variable domain (outside the CDR3, taken from reference TRBV5-6 and TRBJ2-7): DAGVTQSPTHLIKTRGQQVTLRCSPKSGHDTVSWYQQALGQGPQFIFQYYEEEERQRGNFPDRFSGHQFPNYSSELNVNALLLGDSALYLCASSLAQGTEQYFGPGTRLTVT.

J is TRBJ2-5 and V is TRBV3-1 (or the pseudogene TRBV3-2), with a tentative D call TRBD2 (5 bases). Germline V gene lookup returns CDR1 LGHDT and CDR2 YNNKEL (reference sequence). The germline V and J ends were trimmed by 4 bases and 1 base, with 10 bases remaining between them. The CDR3 consists of 14 residues. Here the CDR3 reads CASSLTSIQETQYF. Written as DNA, the CDR3 is TGTGCCAGCAGCCTTACTAGTATCCAAGAGACCCAGTACTTC.

This clone was recorded only once. At one end the junction does not follow the germline gene, possibly because of a read error. The chain is built from TRBV7-7 and TRBJ2-3; TRBD2 matches at 8 bases. Per the germline V gene, CDR1 is SSHAT and CDR2 is FNYEAQ (reference sequence). The CDR3 is 15 residues long. The CDR3 loop reads CASSFGAGETDTQYF. For the CDR3, the DNA is TGTGCTAGCAGCTTTGGAGCGGGAGAAACGGATACGCAGTATTTT.

This clone has ten or more counts. The DNA of the CDR3 is TGTGCCAGTAGTTTCTTAGCGGGAGGGCCAGGGAACATTCAGTACTTC. Amino acid sequence: CASSFLAGGPGNIQYF. The gene calls are TRBV19 and TRBJ2-4, with 11 bases aligning to TRBD2. Germline loops: CDR1 LNHDA, CDR2 SQIVND (reference sequence). Trimming cost V 5 bases and J 7 bases; bases outside gene matches: 10. This CDR3 has 16 residues.